This TCR beta chain came from a study of blood T cell repertoires in COVID-19. Trimming took 5 bases from V and 15 from J, leaving 17 bases between them. This CDR3 is 13 amino acids long. CDR1 and CDR2 from the germline V gene are SGHTA and FQGNSA. Everyone who took part was roughly 18 to 89 years old, and they came from roughly 25 US areas. The assay was immunoSEQ multiplex PCR, and TCRdb's table has in-frame clones only and misses some. In the table there are about 370,000 clones, roughly nine tenths of which are singletons. This clonotype was obtained from a woman in her thirties or forties who had been exposed to COVID-19. The chain combines TRBV7-2 with TRBJ1-6, with D perhaps TRBD1 (6 bases). Sequenced sample: PBMCs or T cells enriched from blood (not recorded which). The CDR3 spells CASSITGTYVLHF. CDR3 bases: TGTGCCAGCAGCATTACAGGGACCTATGTCCTCCACTTT.